This TCR beta chain was sequenced during a study of cytomegalovirus exposure and HLA in healthy donors. Turning to this clone: What it binds is unknown.

This CDR3 spans 15 amino acids. The V and J ends lost 7 bases and 1 base respectively, with 16 bases between them. CDR1 and CDR2 (germline): MDHEN, SYDVKM. Primers for the PCR totalled 60 Vbeta and 13 Jbeta. Sequencing was performed with immunoSEQ multiplex PCR; in TCRdb, only in-frame clones are kept and a portion is missing. The sample has tens of thousands of clones; around 70% are singletons. Broader study findings: Both high specificity and high sensitivity reportedly marked the classifier's diagnosis of cytomegalovirus status.

The clonotype was recovered from a woman between 50 and 59 years old in good health and CMV-seronegative. J is TRBJ2-5 and V is TRBV28; a weak D match, TRBD2 (5 bases). Sequences were obtained from PBMCs. The CDR3 nucleotides are TGTGCCAGCACCGATGCGGCGGGTAGCCAAGAGACCCAGTACTTC. This translates into CASTDAAGSQETQYF.